This T cell receptor beta chain was found in a study of blood T cell repertoires in COVID-19. About the research overall: The study drew acute and convalescent COVID-19 samples from the United States, Italy and Spain. From T cells, B-cell-depleted T cells, or PBMCs came the material, which was cDNA or gDNA.

In the original processing: Amplification of reference gene primers provided the estimated nucleated cell counts. The data were produced by immunoSEQ multiplex PCR, yet TCRdb's version contains in-frame clones alone and is incomplete. That table supplies the V and J calls and clone size; D and trimming were determined from the DNA. The sample holds tens of thousands of clones; nearly 90% are singletons and the top ten take under 45%. Germline trimming cut 4 bases from V and 2 bases from J; bases unmatched to any gene: 2. This CDR3 has 14 residues. Germline CDR1 and CDR2: MNHEY and SMNVEV (reference sequence).

The receptor was derived from a woman aged 55-69 years with COVID-19, enrolled during active disease. The J gene is TRBJ1-2, the V gene TRBV27; 9 positions agree with TRBD1. Input material: peripheral blood. This chain's CDR3 is CASSSGTGNYGYTF. The CDR3 coding sequence is TGTGCCAGCAGTTCCGGGACAGGGAACTATGGCTACACCTTC.